The entry below describes one T cell receptor (beta chain). Its target is not known. The source of the sample is a study of cytomegalovirus exposure and HLA in healthy donors. On the study more broadly: Early released data had about 80 million unique TCRs, all coming from HLA-typed donors.

Findings and limits, study-wide: It is likely that the observed cluster of highly shared sequence variants was a sequencing artifact.

Germline V gives CDR1 LNHDA, CDR2 SQIVND (reference sequence). This CDR3 region has 18 residues. Trimming cost V 0 bases and J 0 bases, with 17 bases left between them. The PCR had 60 Vbeta and 13 Jbeta primers. The repertoire was sequenced with immunoSEQ multiplex PCR; TCRdb's copy has only in-frame clones and lacks some. The sample holds tens of thousands of clones; roughly 80% are singletons and the top ten take roughly 10%. The V gene is TRBV19, the J gene TRBJ1-1, with D perhaps matching TRBD1 (5 bases). The source is a woman younger than 30 in good health and CMV-seropositive. The sequencing sample was made of PBMCs. The CDR3 region is CASSIEGGQAKLNTEAFF. CDR3 nucleotides: TGTGCCAGTAGTATAGAGGGAGGACAAGCAAAGTTGAACACTGAAGCTTTCTTT. Complete variable domain (other parts from reference TRBV19 and TRBJ1-1): DGGITQSPKYLFRKEGQNVTLSCEQNLNHDAMYWYRQDPGQGLRLIYYSQIVNDFQKGDIAEGYSVSREKKESFPLTVTSAQKNPTAFYLCASSIEGGQAKLNTEAFFGQGTRLTVV.